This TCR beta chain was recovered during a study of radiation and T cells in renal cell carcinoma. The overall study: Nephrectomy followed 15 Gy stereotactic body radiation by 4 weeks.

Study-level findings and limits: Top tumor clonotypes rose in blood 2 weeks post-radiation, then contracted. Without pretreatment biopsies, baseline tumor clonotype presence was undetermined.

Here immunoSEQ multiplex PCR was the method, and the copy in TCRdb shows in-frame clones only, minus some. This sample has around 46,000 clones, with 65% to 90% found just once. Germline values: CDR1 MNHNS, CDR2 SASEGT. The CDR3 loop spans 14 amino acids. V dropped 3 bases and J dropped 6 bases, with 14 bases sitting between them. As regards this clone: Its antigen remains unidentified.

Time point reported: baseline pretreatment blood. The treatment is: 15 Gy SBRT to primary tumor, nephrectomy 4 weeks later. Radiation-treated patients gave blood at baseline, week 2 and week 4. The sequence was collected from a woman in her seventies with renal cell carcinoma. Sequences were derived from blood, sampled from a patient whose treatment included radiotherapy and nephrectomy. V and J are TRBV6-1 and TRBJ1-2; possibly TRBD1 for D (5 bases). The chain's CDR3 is CASSERQGENGYTF. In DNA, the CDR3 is TGTGCCAGCAGTGAGAGGCAGGGCGAGAATGGCTACACCTTC.